This TCR beta chain was sequenced during a study of technical replicates of blood from a handful of donors. V shed 3 bases and J shed 0 bases, with 9 bases lying between them. The length of the CDR3 is 14 residues. Germline values: CDR1 SGDLS, CDR2 YYNGEE. Assay: immunoSEQ multiplex PCR; the TCRdb copy retains only in-frame clones and omits some. Of tens of thousands of clones in the sample, 80% to 95% were seen once. This sequence joins TRBV9 and TRBJ1-1, with D possibly matching TRBD1 (6 bases). The sample taken for sequencing was T cells isolated from PBMCs. This sequence originates from a human donor in good health. CDR3 residues: CASSAHRVNTEAFF. In nucleotides, the CDR3 is TGTGCCAGCAGCGCTCACAGGGTGAACACTGAAGCTTTCTTT. The variable domain in full, with the rest retrieved from reference TRBV9 and TRBJ1-1, is DSGVTQTPKHLITATGQRVTLRCSPRSGDLSVYWYQQSLDQGLQFLIQYYNGEERAKGNILERFSAQQFPDLHSELNLSSLELGDSALYFCASSAHRVNTEAFFGQGTRLTVV.